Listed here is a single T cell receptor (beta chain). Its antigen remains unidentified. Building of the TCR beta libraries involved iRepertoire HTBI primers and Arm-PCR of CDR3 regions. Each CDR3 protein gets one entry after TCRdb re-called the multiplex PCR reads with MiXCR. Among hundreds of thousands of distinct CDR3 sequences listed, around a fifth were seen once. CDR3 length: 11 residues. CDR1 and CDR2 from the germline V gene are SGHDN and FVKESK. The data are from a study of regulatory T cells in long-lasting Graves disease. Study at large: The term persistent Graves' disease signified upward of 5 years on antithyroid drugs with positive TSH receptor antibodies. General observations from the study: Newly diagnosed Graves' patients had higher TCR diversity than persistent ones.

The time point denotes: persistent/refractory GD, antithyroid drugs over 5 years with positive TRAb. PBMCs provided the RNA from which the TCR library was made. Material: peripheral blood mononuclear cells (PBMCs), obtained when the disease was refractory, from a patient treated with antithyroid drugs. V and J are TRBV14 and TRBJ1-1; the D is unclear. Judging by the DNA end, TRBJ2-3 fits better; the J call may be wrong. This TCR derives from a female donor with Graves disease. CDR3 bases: TGTGCCAGCAGCCATAGTACGACGCAGTATTTT. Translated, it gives CASSHSTTQYF.